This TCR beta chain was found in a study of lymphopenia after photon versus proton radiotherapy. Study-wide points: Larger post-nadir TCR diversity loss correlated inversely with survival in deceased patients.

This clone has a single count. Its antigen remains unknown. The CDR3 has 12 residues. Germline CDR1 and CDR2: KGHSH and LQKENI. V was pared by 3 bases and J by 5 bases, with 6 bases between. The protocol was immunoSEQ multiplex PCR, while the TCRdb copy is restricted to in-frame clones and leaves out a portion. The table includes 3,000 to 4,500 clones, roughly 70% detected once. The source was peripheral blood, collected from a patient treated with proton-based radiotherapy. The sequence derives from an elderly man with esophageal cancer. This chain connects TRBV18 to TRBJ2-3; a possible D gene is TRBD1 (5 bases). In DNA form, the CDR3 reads TGTGCCAGCTCACCTCAGGGAGATACGCAGTATTTT. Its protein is CASSPQGDTQYF. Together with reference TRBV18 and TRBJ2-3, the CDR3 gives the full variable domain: NAGVMQNPRHLVRRRGQEARLRCSPMKGHSHVYWYRQLPEEGLKFMVYLQKENIIDESGMPKERFSAEFPKEGPSILRIQQVVRGDSAAYFCASSPQGDTQYFGPGTRLTVL.